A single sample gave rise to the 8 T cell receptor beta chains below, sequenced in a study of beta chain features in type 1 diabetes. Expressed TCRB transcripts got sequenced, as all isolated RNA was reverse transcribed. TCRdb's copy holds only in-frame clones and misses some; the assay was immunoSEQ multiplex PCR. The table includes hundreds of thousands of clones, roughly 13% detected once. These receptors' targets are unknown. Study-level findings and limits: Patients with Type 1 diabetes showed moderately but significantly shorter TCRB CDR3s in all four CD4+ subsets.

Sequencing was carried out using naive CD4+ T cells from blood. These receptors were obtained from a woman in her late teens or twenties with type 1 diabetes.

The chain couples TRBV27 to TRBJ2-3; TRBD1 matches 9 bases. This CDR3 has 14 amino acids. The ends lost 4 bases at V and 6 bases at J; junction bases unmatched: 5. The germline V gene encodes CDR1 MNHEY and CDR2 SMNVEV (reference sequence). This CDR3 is CASSYDRGLDTQYF. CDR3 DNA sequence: TGTGCCAGCAGTTACGACAGGGGGTTGGATACGCAGTATTTT.

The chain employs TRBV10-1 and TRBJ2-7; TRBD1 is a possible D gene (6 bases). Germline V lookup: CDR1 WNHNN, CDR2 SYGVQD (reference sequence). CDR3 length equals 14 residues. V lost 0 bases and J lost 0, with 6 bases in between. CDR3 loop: CASSESGGSYEQYF. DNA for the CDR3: TGCGCCAGCAGTGAGTCAGGGGGCTCCTACGAGCAGTACTTC.

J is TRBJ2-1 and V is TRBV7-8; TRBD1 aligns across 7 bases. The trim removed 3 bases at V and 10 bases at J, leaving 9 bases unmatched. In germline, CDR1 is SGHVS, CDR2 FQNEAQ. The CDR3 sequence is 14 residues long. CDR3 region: CASSFRRQGAEQFF. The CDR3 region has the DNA TGTGCCAGCAGCTTCAGGCGACAGGGAGCGGAGCAGTTCTTC.

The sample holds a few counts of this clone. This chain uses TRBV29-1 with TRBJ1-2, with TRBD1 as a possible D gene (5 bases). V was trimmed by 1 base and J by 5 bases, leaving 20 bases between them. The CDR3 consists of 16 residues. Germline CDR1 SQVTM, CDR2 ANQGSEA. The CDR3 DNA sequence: TGCAGCGTTGAAGTGTACGGAGGGACCGGGGTATATGGCTACACCTTC. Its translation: CSVEVYGGTGVYGYTF.

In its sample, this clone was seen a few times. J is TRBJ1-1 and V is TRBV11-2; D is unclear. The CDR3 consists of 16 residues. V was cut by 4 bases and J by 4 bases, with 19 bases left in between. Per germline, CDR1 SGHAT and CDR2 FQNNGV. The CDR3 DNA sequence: TGTGCCAGCAGCTCCTTCGTTCCATTCGGGGTCACTGAAGCTTTCTTT. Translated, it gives CASSSFVPFGVTEAFF.

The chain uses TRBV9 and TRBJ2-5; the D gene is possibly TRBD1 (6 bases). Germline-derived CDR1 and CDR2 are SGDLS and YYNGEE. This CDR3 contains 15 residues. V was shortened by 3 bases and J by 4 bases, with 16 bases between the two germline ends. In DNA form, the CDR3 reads TGTGCCAGCAGCGCCAGGGGATTCATGAGAGAGACCCAGTACTTC. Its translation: CASSARGFMRETQYF.

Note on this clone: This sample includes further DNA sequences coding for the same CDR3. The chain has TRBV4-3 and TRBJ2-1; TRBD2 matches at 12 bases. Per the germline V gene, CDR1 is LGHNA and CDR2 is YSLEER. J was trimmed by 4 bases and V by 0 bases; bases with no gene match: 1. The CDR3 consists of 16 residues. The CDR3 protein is CASSQDLAGGYNEQFF. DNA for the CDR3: TGCGCCAGCAGCCAAGACCTAGCGGGAGGGTACAATGAGCAGTTCTTC.

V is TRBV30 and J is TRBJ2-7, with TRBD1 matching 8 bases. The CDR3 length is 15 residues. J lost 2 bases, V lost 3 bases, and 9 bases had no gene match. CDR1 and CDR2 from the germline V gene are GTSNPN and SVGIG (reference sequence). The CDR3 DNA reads TGTGCCTGGAGAGAACTTCGGACAGGGCCCTACGAGCAGTACTTC. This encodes CAWRELRTGPYEQYF.